What follows describes a single T cell receptor beta chain. Its specificity is unknown. Each subset's genomic DNA was shared equally among a number of immunoSEQ plates. TCRdb's copy holds only in-frame clones and misses some; the assay was immunoSEQ multiplex PCR. The profile covers some 2,000,000 clones, with nearly 97% appearing a single time and over 0.1% taken by the ten largest. V was shortened by 1 base and J by 2 bases, with 9 bases between the two germline ends. CDR3 length: 14 amino acids. Germline-derived CDR1 and CDR2 are KGHSH and LQKENI. The sample comes from a study of shared clonotypes between healthy human individuals. Whole-study context: A couple of women and three men aged 18 to 49 made up the donors. Study findings and constraints: Despite large depth, sorted-subset datasets appeared incompletely sequenced.

From CD4+ cells came CD45RA+ naive and CD45RA-negative memory subsets. Sequenced input: naive CD4+ T cells sorted from blood. Documented subset: CD45RA+ positively selected. V is TRBV18 and J is TRBJ2-7; unclear D gene. The source of this sequence is a man younger than 35 in good health. CDR3 amino acids: CASSPLETAYEQYF. In DNA, the CDR3 is TGTGCCAGCTCACCACTGGAAACTGCCTACGAGCAGTACTTC. The variable domain in full, with the rest retrieved from reference TRBV18 and TRBJ2-7, is NAGVMQNPRHLVRRRGQEARLRCSPMKGHSHVYWYRQLPEEGLKFMVYLQKENIIDESGMPKERFSAEFPKEGPSILRIQQVVRGDSAAYFCASSPLETAYEQYFGPGTRLTVT.